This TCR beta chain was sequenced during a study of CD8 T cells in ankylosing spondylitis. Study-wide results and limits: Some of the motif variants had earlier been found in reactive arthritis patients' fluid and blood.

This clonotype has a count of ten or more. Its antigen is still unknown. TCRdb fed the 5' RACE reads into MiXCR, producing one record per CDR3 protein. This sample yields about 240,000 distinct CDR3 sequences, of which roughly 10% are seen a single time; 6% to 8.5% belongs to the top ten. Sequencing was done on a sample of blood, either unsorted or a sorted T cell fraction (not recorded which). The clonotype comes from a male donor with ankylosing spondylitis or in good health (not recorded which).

For the CDR3, the DNA is TGCAGTGCTAGAAGCGGGAGCTCGGGGACCCAGTACTTC. Translating gives CSARSGSSGTQYF. The V gene is TRBV20-1, the J gene TRBJ2-5, with 8 bases lining up with TRBD2. The germline CDR1 and CDR2 sequences are DFQATT and SNEGSKA (reference sequence). CDR3 length: 13 amino acids. V trimming: 2 bases; J trimming: 7 bases; junction bases outside the gene matches: 6.